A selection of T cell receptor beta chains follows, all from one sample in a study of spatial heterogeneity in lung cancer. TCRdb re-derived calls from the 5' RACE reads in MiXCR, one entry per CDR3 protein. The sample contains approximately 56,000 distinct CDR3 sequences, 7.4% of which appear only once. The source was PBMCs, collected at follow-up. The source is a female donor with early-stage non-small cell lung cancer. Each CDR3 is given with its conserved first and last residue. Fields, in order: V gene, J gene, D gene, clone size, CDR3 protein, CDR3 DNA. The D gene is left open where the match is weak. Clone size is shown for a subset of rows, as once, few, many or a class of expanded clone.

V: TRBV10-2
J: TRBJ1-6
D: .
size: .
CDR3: CASTRTESSYNSPLHF
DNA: TGCGCCAGCACCCGGACAGAGAGCTCCTATAATTCACCCCTCCACTTT

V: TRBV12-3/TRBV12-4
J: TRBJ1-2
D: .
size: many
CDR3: CASSGQPNYGYTF
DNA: TGTGCCAGCAGTGGACAGCCCAACTATGGCTACACCTTC

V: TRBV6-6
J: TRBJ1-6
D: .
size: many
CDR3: CASSYRHNSPLHF
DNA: TGTGCCAGCAGTTACCGTCATAATTCACCCCTCCACTTT

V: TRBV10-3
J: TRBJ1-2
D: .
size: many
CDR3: CAITDNKRLNTF
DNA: TGTGCTATAACGGACAATAAACGGCTGAACACCTTC

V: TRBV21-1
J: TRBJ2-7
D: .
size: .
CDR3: CASSKGQQGPYEQYF
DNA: TGTGCCAGCAGCAAAGGGCAACAGGGCCCCTACGAGCAGTACTTC

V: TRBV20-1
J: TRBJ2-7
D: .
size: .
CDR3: CSARANPLTTYEQYF
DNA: TGCAGTGCTAGAGCCAACCCTTTGACTACCTACGAGCAGTACTTC

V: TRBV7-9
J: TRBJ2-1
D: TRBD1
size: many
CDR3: CASSRGDRGYNEQFF
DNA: TGTGCCAGCAGCAGAGGGGACAGGGGCTACAATGAGCAGTTCTTC

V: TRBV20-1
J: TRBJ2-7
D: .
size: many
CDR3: CSLRDPASYEQYF
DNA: TGCAGCCTCCGGGACCCAGCCTCCTACGAGCAGTACTTC

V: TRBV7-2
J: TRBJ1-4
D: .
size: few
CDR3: CASSLIGLVGEKLFF
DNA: TGTGCCAGCAGCCTAATAGGGCTCGTTGGTGAAAAACTGTTTTTT

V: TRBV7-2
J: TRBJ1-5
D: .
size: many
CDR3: CASSFQGNQPQHF
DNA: TGTGCCAGCAGCTTTCAGGGGAATCAGCCCCAGCATTTT

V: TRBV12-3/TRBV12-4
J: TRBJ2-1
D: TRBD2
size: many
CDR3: CASRPGTSGGAVQFF
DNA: TGTGCCAGCAGGCCCGGGACTAGCGGGGGGGCGGTGCAGTTCTTC

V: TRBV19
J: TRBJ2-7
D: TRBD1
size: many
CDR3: CASFSRDSAYEQYF
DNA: TGTGCCAGTTTTTCCCGGGACAGTGCCTACGAGCAGTACTTC

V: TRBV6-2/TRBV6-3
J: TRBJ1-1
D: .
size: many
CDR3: CASTRDGTLGTEAFF
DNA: TGTGCCAGCACCCGCGACGGGACCTTGGGGACTGAAGCTTTCTTT

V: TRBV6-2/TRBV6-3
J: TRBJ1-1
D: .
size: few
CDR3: CASVLAPGSVMNTEAFF
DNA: TGTGCCAGTGTGTTGGCGCCAGGGTCCGTCATGAACACTGAAGCTTTCTTT

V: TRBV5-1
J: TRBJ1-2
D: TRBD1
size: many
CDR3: CASSLQGAGYGYTF
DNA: TGCGCCAGCAGCTTACAGGGGGCTGGGTATGGCTACACCTTC

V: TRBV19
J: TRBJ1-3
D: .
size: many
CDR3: CASSHQSTAGPGNTIYF
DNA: TGTGCCAGTAGTCATCAATCGACAGCCGGACCTGGAAACACCATATATTTT

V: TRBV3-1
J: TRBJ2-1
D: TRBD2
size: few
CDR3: CASSQARTSGGAHEQFF
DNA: TGTGCCAGCAGCCAAGCAAGGACTAGCGGGGGGGCCCATGAGCAGTTCTTC

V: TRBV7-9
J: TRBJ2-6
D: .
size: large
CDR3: CASSLAGGSGANVLTF
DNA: TGTGCCAGCAGCTTAGCGGGAGGCTCTGGGGCCAACGTCCTGACTTTC

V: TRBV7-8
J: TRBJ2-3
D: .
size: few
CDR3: CASSLMPLTDTQYF
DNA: TGTGCCAGCAGCTTAATGCCCCTCACAGATACGCAGTATTTT

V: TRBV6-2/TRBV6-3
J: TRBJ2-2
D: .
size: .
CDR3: CASRITGFIGELFF
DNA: TGTGCCAGCAGGATAACAGGGTTTATCGGGGAGCTGTTTTTT

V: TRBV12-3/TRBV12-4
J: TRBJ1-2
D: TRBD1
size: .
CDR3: CASSLRDRDGYTF
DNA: TGTGCCAGCAGTTTACGAGACAGGGACGGCTACACCTTC

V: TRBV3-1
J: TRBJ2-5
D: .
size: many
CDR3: CASSQAGTSETQYF
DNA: TGTGCCAGCAGCCAAGCGGGTACCTCAGAGACCCAGTACTTC

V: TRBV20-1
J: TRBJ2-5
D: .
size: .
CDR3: CSALGQASPGKTQYF
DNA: TGCAGTGCTTTAGGGCAAGCCAGCCCGGGGAAGACCCAGTACTTC

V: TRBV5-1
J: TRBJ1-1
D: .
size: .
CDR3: CASSPLGPEENTEAFF
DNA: TGCGCCAGCAGCCCCCTCGGGCCAGAAGAGAACACTGAAGCTTTCTTT

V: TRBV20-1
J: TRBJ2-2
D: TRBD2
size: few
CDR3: CSARTSGNTGELFF
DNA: TGCAGTGCTAGAACTAGCGGGAACACCGGGGAGCTGTTTTTT

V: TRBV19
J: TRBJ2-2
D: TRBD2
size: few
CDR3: CASSPGTSGTGELFF
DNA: TGTGCCAGTAGTCCCGGGACTAGCGGCACCGGGGAGCTGTTTTTT

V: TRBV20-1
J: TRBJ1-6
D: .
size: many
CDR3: CSARVTAVNSPLHF
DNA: TGCAGTGCTAGAGTGACGGCAGTTAATTCACCCCTCCACTTT

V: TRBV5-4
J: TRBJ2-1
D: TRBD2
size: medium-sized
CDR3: CASSPGTTPNEQFF
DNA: TGTGCCAGCAGCCCCGGGACTACTCCAAATGAGCAGTTCTTC

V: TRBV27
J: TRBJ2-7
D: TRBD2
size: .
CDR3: CASKRASGGYEQYF
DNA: TGTGCCAGCAAGAGGGCTAGCGGGGGCTACGAGCAGTACTTC